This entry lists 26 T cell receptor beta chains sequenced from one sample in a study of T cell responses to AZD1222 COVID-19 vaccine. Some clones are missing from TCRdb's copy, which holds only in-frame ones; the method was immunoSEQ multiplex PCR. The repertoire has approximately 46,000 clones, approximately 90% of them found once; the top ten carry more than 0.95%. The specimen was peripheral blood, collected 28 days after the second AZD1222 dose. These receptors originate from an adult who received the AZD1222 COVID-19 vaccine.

CDR3 sequence reads: CASSPRTSGIYEQYF. DNA for the CDR3: TGCGCCAGCAGCCCACGGACTAGCGGGATATACGAGCAGTACTTC. This rearrangement joins TRBV5-1 to TRBJ2-7; 12 nucleotides align to TRBD2. The germline V gene has CDR1 SGHRS and CDR2 YFSETQ. The CDR3 is 15 amino acids. The V and J ends lost 4 bases and 4 bases, in that order; junction bases with no gene match: 6. Full variable domain (remainder filled in from reference TRBV5-1 and TRBJ2-7): KAGVTQTPRYLIKTRGQQVTLSCSPISGHRSVSWYQQTPGQGLQFLFEYFSETQRNKGNFPGRFSGRQFSNSRSEMNVSTLELGDSALYLCASSPRTSGIYEQYFGPGTRLTVT.

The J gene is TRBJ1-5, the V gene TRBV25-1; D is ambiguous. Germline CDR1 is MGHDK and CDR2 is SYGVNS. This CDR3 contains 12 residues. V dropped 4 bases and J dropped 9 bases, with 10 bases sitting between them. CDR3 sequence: CASSATEGPQHF. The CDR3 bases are TGTGCCAGCAGTGCAACTGAAGGGCCCCAGCATTTT.

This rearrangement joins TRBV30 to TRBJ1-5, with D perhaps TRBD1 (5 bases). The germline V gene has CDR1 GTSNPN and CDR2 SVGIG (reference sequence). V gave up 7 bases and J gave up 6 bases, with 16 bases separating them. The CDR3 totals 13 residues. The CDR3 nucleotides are TGTGCCTCCTCCGGGAGGGGTGGTCAGCCCCAGCATTTT. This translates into CASSGRGGQPQHF.

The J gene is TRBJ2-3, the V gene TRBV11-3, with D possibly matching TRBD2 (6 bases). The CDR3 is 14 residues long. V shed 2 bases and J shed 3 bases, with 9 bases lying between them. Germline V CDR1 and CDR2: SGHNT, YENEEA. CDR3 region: CASSLSRGTDTQYF. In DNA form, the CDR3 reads TGTGCCAGCAGCTTATCGCGGGGTACAGATACGCAGTATTTT.

CDR3 DNA sequence: TGTGCCAGCAGCGTACAGGGGGCCTACAATGAGCAGTTCTTC. Translation: CASSVQGAYNEQFF. The rearrangement links TRBV9 to TRBJ2-1, with 7 nucleotides matching TRBD1. After removal of 1 base from V and 2 bases from J, the junction contained 0 bases not matched to a gene. Per the germline V gene, CDR1 is SGDLS and CDR2 is YYNGEE. The CDR3 has 14 residues.

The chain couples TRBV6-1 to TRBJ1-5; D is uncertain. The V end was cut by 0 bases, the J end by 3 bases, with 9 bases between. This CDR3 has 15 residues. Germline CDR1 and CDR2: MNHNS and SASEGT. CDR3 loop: CASSEAQNDNQPQHF. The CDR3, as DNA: TGTGCCAGCAGTGAAGCCCAGAACGACAATCAGCCCCAGCATTTT.

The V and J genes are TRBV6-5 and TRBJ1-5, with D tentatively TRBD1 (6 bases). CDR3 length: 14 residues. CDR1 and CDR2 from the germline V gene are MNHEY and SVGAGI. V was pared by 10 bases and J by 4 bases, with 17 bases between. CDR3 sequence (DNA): TGTGCCACCCATTCCAGGGGAAGGAATCAGCCCCAGCATTTT. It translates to CATHSRGRNQPQHF.

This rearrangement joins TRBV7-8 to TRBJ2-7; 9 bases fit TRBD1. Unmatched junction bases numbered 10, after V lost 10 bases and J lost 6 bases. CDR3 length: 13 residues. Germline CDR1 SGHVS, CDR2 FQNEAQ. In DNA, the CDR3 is TGTGCCACAATCCGGGACAGGGTGGGCGAGCAGTACTTC. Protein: CATIRDRVGEQYF.

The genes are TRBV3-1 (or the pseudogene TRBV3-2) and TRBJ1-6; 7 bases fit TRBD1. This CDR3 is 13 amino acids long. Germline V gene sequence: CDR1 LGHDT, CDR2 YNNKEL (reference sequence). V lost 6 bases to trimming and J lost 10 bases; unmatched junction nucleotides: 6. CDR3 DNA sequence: TGTGCCAGCAGTCTCAGACAGGGCTCACCCCTCCACTTT. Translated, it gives CASSLRQGSPLHF.

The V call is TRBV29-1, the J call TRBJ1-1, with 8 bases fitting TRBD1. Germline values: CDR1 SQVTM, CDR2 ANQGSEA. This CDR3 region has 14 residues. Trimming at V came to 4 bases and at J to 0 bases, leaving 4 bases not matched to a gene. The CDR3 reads CSVARTGMNTEAFF. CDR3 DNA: TGCAGCGTTGCCCGGACAGGGATGAACACTGAAGCTTTCTTT.

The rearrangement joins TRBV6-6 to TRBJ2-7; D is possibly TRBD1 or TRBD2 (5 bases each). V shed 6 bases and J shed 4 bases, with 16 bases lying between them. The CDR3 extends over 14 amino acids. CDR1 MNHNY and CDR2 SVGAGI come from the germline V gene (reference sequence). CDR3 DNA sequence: TGTGCCAGCAGGTTCCAGGGAGACTCGTACGAGCAGTACTTC. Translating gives CASRFQGDSYEQYF.

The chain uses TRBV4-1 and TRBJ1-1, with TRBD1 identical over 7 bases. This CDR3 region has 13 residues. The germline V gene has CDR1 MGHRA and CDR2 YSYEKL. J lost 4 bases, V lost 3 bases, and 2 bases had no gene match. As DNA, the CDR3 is TGCGCCAGCAGCCAGGACAGGAGCACTGAAGCTTTCTTT. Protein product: CASSQDRSTEAFF.

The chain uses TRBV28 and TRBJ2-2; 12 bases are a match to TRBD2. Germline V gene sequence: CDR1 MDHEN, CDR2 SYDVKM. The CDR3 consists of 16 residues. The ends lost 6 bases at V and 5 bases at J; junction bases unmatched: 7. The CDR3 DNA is TGTGCCAGCAGGACCCTAGCGGGAGGGTTTACCGGGGAGCTGTTTTTT. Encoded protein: CASRTLAGGFTGELFF.

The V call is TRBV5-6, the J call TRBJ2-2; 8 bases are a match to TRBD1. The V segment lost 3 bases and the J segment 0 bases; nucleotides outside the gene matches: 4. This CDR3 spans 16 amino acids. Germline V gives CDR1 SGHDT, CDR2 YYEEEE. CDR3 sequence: CASSSRTGTNTGELFF. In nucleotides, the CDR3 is TGTGCCAGCAGCTCCCGGACAGGGACGAACACCGGGGAGCTGTTTTTT.

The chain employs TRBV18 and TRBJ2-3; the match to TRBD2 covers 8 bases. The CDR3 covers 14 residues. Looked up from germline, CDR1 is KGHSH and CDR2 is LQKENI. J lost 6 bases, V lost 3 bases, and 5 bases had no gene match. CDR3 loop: CASSPTAGVDTQYF. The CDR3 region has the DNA TGTGCCAGCTCACCCACAGCGGGAGTTGATACGCAGTATTTT.

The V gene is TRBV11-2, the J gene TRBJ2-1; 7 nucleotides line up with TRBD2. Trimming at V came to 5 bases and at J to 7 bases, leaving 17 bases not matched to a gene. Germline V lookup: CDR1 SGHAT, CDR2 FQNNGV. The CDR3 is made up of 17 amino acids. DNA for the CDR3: TGTGCCAGCAGCCCAGGCCGGGGGGTGACTAGGAAGAATGAGCAGTTCTTC. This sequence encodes CASSPGRGVTRKNEQFF.

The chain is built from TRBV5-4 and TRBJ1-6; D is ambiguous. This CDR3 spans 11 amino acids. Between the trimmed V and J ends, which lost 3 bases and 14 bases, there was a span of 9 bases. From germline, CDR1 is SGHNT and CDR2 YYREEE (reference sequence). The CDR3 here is CASSYGGTLHF. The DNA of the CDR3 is TGTGCCAGCAGCTATGGTGGTACCCTCCACTTT.

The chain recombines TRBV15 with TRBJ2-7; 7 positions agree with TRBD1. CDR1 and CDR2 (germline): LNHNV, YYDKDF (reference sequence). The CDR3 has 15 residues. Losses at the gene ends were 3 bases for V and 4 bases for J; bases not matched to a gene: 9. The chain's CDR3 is CATSRARQGWYEQYF. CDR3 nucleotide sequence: TGTGCCACCAGCAGGGCACGACAGGGTTGGTACGAGCAGTACTTC.

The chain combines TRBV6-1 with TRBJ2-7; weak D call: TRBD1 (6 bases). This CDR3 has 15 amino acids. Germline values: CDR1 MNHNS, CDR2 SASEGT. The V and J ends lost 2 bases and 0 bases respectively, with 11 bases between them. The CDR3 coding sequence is TGTGCCAGCAGTGAACTTACAGGGAGCTCCTACGAGCAGTACTTC. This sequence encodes CASSELTGSSYEQYF.

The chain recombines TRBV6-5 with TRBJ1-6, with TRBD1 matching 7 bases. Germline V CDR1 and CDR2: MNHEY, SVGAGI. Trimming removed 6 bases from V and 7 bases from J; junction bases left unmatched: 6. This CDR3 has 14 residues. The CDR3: CASSPGQQNSPLHF. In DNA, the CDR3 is TGTGCCAGCAGCCCGGGACAGCAAAATTCACCCCTCCACTTT.

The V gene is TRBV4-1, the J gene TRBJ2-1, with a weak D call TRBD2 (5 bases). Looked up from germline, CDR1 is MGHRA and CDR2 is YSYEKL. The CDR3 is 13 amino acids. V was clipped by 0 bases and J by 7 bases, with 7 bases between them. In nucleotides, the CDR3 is TGCGCCAGCAGCCAAGACGGGAATAATGAGCAGTTCTTC. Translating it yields CASSQDGNNEQFF.

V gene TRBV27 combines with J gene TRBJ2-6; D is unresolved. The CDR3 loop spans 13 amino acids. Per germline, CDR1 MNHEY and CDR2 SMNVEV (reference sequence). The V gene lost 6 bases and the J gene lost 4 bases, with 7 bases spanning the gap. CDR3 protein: CASRISGANVLTF. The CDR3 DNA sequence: TGTGCCAGCAGAATCTCCGGGGCCAACGTCCTGACTTTC.

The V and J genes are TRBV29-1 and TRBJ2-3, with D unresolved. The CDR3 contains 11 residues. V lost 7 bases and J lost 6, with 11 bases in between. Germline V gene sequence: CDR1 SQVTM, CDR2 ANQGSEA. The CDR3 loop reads CSGLGVDTQYF. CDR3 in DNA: TGCAGCGGGTTAGGAGTTGATACGCAGTATTTT.

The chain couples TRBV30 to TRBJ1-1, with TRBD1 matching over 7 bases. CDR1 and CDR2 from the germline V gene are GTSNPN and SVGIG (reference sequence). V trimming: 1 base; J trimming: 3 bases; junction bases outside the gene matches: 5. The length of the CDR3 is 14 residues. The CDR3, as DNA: TGTGCCTGGAGTGCCCTAGGGGGCGACACTGAAGCTTTCTTT. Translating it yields CAWSALGGDTEAFF.

The DNA of the CDR3 is TGTGCCAGCAGCTCGCCGCGGGAGGGCCTCGCAGATACGCAGTATTTT. It is translated as CASSSPREGLADTQYF. The V gene is TRBV5-4, the J gene TRBJ2-3, with 9 nucleotides matching TRBD2. J lost 4 bases, V lost 3 bases, and 9 bases had no gene match. This CDR3 is built from 16 residues. CDR1 is SGHNT, CDR2 YYREEE, per germline (reference sequence).

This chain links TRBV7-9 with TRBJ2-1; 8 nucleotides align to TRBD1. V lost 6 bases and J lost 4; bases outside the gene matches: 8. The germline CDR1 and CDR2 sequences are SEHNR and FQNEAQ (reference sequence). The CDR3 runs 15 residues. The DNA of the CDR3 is TGTGCCAGCAGTTCGCCGGGACAGGTGTACAATGAGCAGTTCTTC. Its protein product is CASSSPGQVYNEQFF. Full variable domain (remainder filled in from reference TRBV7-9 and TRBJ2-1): DTGVSQNPRHKITKRGQNVTFRCDPISEHNRLYWYRQTLGQGPEFLTYFQNEAQLEKSRLLSDRFSAERPKGSFSTLEIQRTEQGDSAMYLCASSSPGQVYNEQFFGPGTRLTVL.